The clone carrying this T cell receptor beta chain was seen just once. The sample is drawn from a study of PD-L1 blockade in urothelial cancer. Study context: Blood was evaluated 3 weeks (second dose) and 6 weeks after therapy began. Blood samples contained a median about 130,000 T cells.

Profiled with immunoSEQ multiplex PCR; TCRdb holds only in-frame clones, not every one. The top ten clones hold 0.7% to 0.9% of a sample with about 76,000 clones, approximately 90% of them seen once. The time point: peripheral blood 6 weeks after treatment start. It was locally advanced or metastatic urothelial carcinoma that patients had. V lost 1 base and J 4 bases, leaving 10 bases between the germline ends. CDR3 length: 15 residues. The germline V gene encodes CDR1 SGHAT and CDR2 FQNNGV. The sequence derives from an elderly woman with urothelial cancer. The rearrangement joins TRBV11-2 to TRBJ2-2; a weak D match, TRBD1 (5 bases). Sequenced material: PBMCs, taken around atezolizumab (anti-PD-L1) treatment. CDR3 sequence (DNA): TGTGCCAGCAGCTTAGGGCAGGGTCCCACCGGGGAGCTGTTTTTT. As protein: CASSLGQGPTGELFF.